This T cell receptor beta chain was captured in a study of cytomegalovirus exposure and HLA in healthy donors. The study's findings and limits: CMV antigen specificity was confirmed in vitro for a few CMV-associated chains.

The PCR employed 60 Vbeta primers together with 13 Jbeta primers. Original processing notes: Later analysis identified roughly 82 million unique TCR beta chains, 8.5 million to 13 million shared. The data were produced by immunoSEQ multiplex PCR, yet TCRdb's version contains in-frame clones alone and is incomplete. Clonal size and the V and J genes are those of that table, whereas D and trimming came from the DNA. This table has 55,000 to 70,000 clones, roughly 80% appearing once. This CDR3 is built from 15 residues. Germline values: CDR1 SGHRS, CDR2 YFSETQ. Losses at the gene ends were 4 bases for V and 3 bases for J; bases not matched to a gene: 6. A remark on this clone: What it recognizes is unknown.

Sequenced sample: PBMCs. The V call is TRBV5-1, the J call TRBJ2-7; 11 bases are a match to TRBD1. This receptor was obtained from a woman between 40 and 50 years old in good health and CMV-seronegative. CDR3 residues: CASSPPGTGGYEQYF. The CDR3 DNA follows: TGCGCCAGCAGCCCCCCCGGGACAGGGGGCTACGAGCAGTACTTC.